The 9 T cell receptor beta chains presented below share a single source sample, sequenced in a study of shared clonotypes between healthy human individuals. The data were produced by immunoSEQ multiplex PCR, yet TCRdb's version contains in-frame clones alone and is incomplete. Of 2,100,000 or so clones listed, approximately 95% are singletons. The sample taken for sequencing was naive CD4+ T cells sorted from blood. As for subset: CD45RA+ positively selected. These receptors came from a man between 18 and 35 years old in good health.

This chain connects TRBV6-5 to TRBJ2-5; 7 nucleotides align to TRBD2. Germline loops: CDR1 MNHEY, CDR2 SVGAGI. V dropped 6 bases and J dropped 11; count of bases not matched to a gene: 9. This CDR3 contains 12 residues. The CDR3 sequence is CASSRSGLEQYF. The CDR3 bases are TGTGCCAGCAGCAGATCCGGACTAGAGCAGTACTTC.

J is TRBJ1-5 and V is TRBV15; the D is unclear. Germline loops: CDR1 LNHNV, CDR2 YYDKDF (reference sequence). The CDR3 contains 15 residues. With 4 bases removed from V and 0 bases from J, the gap between germline ends came to 10 bases. CDR3 DNA: TGTGCCACCAGCAAAGGCGAGTATAGCAATCAGCCCCAGCATTTT. Translating it yields CATSKGEYSNQPQHF.

The chain joins TRBV7-9 to TRBJ2-7; D may correspond to TRBD1 or TRBD2 (5 bases each). Trimming took off 3 bases at V and 7 bases at J, with 16 bases between the two ends. This CDR3 spans 14 amino acids. Germline loops: CDR1 SEHNR, CDR2 FQNEAQ (reference sequence). DNA for the CDR3: TGTGCCAGCAGCTTCCGCCTCGGGACGGGAGAGCAGTACTTC. Translating it yields CASSFRLGTGEQYF.

Comment on this clone: Other DNA sequences within the sample encode an identical CDR3. This chain joins TRBV10-3 and TRBJ1-2, with a tentative D call TRBD1 (6 bases). V was trimmed by 3 bases and J by 5 bases, leaving 10 bases between them. The CDR3 contains 13 residues. Germline V CDR1 and CDR2: ENHRY, SYGVKD. DNA of the CDR3: TGTGCCATCAGTGATGGCAGGGGATATGGCTACACCTTC. Amino acids: CAISDGRGYGYTF.

V is TRBV19 and J is TRBJ2-7; 10 bases match TRBD1. Germline values: CDR1 LNHDA, CDR2 SQIVND (reference sequence). V lost 7 bases and J lost 4; bases outside the gene matches: 7. This CDR3 spans 14 amino acids. The CDR3 DNA is TGTGCCAGTAAAGCCGGGACAGGGGAATACGAGCAGTACTTC. Protein sequence: CASKAGTGEYEQYF.

The CDR3 region has the DNA TGTGCCAGCAGTCCTCTAGCGGGGAGCACAGATACGCAGTATTTT. Protein sequence: CASSPLAGSTDTQYF. The rearrangement joins TRBV28 to TRBJ2-3; 9 bases are shared with TRBD2. The germline gives CDR1 MDHEN, CDR2 SYDVKM. J lost 0 bases, V lost 5 bases, and 3 bases had no gene match. This CDR3 is 15 amino acids long. The full variable domain, in which reference TRBV28 and TRBJ2-3 provide the parts outside the CDR3, is DVKVTQSSRYLVKRTGEKVFLECVQDMDHENMFWYRQDPGLGLRLIYFSYDVKMKEKGDIPEGYSVSREKKERFSLILESASTNQTSMYLCASSPLAGSTDTQYFGPGTRLTVL.

This sequence joins TRBV10-2 and TRBJ1-2; the D gene is possibly TRBD1 (5 bases). In germline, CDR1 is WSHSY, CDR2 SAAADI. V was clipped by 4 bases and J by 0 bases, with 12 bases between them. The CDR3 spans 15 residues. In DNA form, the CDR3 reads TGCGCCAGCAGTGGGTTCCCGACAGCTAACTATGGCTACACCTTC. Translating it yields CASSGFPTANYGYTF.

As to this clone: Other nucleotide sequences in the sample specify the same CDR3. The rearrangement joins TRBV5-1 to TRBJ2-7; no clear D gene. V lost 0 bases and J 4 bases, leaving 11 bases between the germline ends. The CDR3 extends over 14 amino acids. CDR1 is SGHRS, CDR2 YFSETQ, per germline. The CDR3 sequence: CASSLDVGSYEQYF. CDR3 DNA: TGCGCCAGCAGCTTGGATGTCGGCAGTTACGAGCAGTACTTC.

The chain's CDR3 is CASSLSLRGQSYNSPLHF. The DNA for the CDR3 is TGTGCCAGCAGTTTATCTCTGAGGGGGCAATCCTATAATTCACCCCTCCACTTT. This chain links TRBV27 with TRBJ1-6; the match to TRBD1 covers 7 bases. The V gene end was trimmed by 0 bases and the J gene end by 1 base; junction bases not matched to a gene: 6. This CDR3 region has 18 residues. Germline V CDR1 and CDR2: MNHEY, SMNVEV (reference sequence).